This T cell receptor (beta chain) was retrieved from a study of CD8 T cells in Susac syndrome. Sequencing of TCR beta covered CD8+ and CD4+ T cells obtained from blood. When the RNA was reverse transcribed, random hexamers were used with an input of about 0.5 to 1 ug. With immunoSEQ multiplex PCR, TCR beta CDR3 was amplified across 54 Vbeta and 13 Jbeta. Each CDR3 protein gets one entry after TCRdb re-called the immunoSEQ multiplex PCR reads with MiXCR. The table shows approximately 150,000 distinct CDR3 sequences, with 94% occurring only once. Per the germline V gene, CDR1 is DFQATT and CDR2 is SNEGSKA (reference sequence). The CDR3 length is 15 residues. V lost 3 bases to trimming and J lost 0 bases, with 9 bases between them.

Sequencing was done on a sample of CD4+ T cells from PBMCs. This clonotype was obtained from a human donor with multiple sclerosis. V gene TRBV20-1 combines with J gene TRBJ2-6; D remains unclear. CDR3 bases: TGCAGTGCTAGGGGCCCATACTCTGGGGCCAACGTCCTGACTTTC. Protein: CSARGPYSGANVLTF.